This T cell receptor beta chain stems from a study of blood T cells in healthy people across ages. Overall study results and limits: Using unsorted PBMCs precluded a conclusive naive versus antigen-experienced comparison.

Primers used in a second PCR of about 6 to 11 cycles were a sample-barcoded 5' primer and a J-beta primer mix. Each CDR3 protein gets one entry after TCRdb re-called the 5' RACE reads with MiXCR. There are about 570,000 distinct CDR3 sequences in the sample; approximately 30% occur only once, and about 18% lies in the top ten. Of note for this clonotype: Its antigen is unidentified.

The CDR3 extends over 15 amino acids. Trimming left V 7 bases short and J 1 base short, with 14 bases between. In germline, CDR1 is MNHEY, CDR2 SVGEGT. J is TRBJ2-4 and V is TRBV6-2 or TRBV6-3, with D maybe TRBD2 (7 bases). The source material was blood. This receptor was obtained from a woman in her 70s in good health. The CDR3 coding sequence is TGTGCCAGCATTCAAGGGGGGGGGGCCAAAAACATTCAGTACTTC. This sequence encodes CASIQGGGAKNIQYF.